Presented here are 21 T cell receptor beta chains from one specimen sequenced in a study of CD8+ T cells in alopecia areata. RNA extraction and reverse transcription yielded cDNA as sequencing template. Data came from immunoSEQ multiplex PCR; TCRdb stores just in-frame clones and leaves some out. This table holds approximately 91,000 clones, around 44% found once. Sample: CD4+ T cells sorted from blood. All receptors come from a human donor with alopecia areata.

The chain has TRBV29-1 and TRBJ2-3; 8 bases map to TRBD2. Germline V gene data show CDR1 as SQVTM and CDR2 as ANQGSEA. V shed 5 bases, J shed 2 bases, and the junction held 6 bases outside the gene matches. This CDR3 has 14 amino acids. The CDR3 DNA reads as TGCAGCGTTACAGCGGGAGCAATCACAGATACGCAGTATTTT. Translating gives CSVTAGAITDTQYF.

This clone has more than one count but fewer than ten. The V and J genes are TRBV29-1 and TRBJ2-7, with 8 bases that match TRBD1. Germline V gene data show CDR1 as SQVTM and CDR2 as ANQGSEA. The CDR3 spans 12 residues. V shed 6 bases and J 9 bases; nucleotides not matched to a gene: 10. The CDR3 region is CSVWDRPLGQYF. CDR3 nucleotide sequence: TGCAGCGTCTGGGACAGGCCATTGGGGCAGTACTTC.

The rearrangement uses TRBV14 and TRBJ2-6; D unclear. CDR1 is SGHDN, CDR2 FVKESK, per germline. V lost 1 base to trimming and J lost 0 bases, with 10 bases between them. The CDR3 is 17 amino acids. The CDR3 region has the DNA TGTGCCAGCAGCCAAGCTAGACGGCCCTCTGGGGCCAACGTCCTGACTTTC. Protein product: CASSQARRPSGANVLTF.

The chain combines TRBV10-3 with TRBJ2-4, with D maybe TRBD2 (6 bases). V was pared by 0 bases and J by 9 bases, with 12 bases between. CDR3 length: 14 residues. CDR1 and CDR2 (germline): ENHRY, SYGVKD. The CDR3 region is CAISESSGEVIQYF. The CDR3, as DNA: TGTGCCATCAGTGAGTCGTCGGGAGAGGTCATTCAGTACTTC.

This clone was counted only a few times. CDR3 nucleotide sequence: TGTGCCTGGAGCGAGGCAGAGACCCAGTACTTC. Its translation is CAWSEAETQYF. The rearrangement joins TRBV30 to TRBJ2-5; the D is unclear. V was pared by 3 bases and J by 4 bases, with 6 bases between. The germline gives CDR1 GTSNPN, CDR2 SVGIG (reference sequence). There are 11 residues in the CDR3.

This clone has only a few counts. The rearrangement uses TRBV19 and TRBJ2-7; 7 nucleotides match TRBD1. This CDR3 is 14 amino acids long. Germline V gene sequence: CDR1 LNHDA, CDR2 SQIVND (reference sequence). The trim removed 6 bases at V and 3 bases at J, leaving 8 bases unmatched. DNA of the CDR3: TGTGCCAGTAGCTCCGGGACAGAGGACTACGAGCAGTACTTC. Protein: CASSSGTEDYEQYF.

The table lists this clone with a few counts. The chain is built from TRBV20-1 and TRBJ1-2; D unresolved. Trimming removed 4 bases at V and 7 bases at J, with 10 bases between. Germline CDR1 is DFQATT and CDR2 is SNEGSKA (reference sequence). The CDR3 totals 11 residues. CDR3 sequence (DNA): TGCAGTGCTAAAGTCGGTGGTGGCTACACCTTC. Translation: CSAKVGGGYTF.

CDR3 sequence reads: CSVEGSSGASYEQYF. CDR3 sequence (DNA): TGCAGCGTTGAAGGAAGTAGCGGGGCTTCCTACGAGCAGTACTTC. The chain combines TRBV29-1 with TRBJ2-7; 8 bases map to TRBD2. The CDR3 is made up of 15 amino acids. Germline CDR1 reads SQVTM; CDR2 reads ANQGSEA. Trimming took 1 base from V and 1 from J; bases not matched to a gene: 6.

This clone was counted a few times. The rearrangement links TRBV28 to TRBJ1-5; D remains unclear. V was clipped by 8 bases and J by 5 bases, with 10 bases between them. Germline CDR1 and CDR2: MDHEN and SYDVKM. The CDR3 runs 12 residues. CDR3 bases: TGTGCCAGCGGGCTCGGCGATCAGCCCCAGCATTTT. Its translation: CASGLGDQPQHF.

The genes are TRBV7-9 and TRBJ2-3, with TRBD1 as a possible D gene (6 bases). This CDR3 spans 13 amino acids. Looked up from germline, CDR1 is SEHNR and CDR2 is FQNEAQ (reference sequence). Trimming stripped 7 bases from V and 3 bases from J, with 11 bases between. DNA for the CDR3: TGTGCCAGCACTCCCGGACAGACAGATACGCAGTATTTT. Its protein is CASTPGQTDTQYF.

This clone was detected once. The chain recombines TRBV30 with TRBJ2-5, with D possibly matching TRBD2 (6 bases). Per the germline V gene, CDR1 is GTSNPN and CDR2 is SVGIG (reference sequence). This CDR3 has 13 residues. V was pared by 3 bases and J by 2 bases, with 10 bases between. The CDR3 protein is CAWRKAGQETQYF. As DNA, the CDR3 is TGTGCCTGGAGAAAGGCGGGACAAGAGACCCAGTACTTC.

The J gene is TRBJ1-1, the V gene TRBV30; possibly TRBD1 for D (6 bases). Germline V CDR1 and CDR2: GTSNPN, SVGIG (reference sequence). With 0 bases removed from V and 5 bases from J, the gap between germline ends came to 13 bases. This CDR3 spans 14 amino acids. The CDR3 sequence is CAWSVTGRSTEAFF. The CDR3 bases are TGTGCCTGGAGTGTAACAGGGAGGTCGACTGAAGCTTTCTTT.

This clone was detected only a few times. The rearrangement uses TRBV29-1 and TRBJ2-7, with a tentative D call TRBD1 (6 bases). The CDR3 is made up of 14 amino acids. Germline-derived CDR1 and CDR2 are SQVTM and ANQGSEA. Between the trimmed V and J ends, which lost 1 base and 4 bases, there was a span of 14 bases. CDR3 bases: TGCAGCGTTGAAGCCGAACAGACAGGTTACGAGCAGTACTTC. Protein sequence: CSVEAEQTGYEQYF.

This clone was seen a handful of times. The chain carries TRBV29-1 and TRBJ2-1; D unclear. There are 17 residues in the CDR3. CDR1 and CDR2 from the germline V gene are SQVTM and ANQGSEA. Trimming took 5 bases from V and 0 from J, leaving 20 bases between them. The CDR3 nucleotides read TGCAGCGTTACACCACTCCCCGTAGTAAGCTCCTACAATGAGCAGTTCTTC. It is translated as CSVTPLPVVSSYNEQFF.

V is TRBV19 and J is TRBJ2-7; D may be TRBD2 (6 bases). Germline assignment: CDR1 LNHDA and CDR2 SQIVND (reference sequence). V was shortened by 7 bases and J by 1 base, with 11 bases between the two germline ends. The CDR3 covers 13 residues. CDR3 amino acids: CASTGTPSYEQYF. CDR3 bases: TGTGCCAGTACCGGGACTCCATCCTACGAGCAGTACTTC.

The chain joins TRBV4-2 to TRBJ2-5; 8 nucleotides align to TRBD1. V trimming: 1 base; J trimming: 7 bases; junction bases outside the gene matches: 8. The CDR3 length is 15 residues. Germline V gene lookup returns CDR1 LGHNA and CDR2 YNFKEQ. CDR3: CASSQGGTGGRTQYF. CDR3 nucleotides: TGTGCCAGCAGCCAAGGCGGTACAGGGGGGCGGACCCAGTACTTC.

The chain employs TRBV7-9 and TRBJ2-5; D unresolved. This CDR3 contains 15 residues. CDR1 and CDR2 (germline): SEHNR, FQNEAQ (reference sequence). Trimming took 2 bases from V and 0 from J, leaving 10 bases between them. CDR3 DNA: TGTGCCAGCAGCTTACGCGAGAGATACCAAGAGACCCAGTACTTC. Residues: CASSLRERYQETQYF.

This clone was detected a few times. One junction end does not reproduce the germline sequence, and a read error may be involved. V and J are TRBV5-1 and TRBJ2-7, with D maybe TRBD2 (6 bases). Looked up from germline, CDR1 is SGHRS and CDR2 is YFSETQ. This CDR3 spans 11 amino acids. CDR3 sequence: CASSLDGRTHF. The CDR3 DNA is TGCGCCAGCAGCTTGGATGGGAGGACCCACTTC.

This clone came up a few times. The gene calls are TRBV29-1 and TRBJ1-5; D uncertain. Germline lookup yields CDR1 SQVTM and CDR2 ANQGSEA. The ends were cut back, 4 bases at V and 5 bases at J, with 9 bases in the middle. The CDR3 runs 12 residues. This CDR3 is CSVGYWDQPQHF. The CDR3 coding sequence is TGCAGCGTTGGGTATTGGGATCAGCCCCAGCATTTT.

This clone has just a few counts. Written as DNA, the CDR3 is TGTGCCAGCAGCTTTGAACAGCAAGAGACCCAGTACTTC. Protein sequence: CASSFEQQETQYF. The chain employs TRBV11-2 and TRBJ2-5; D gene ambiguous. This CDR3 is built from 13 residues. Germline values: CDR1 SGHAT, CDR2 FQNNGV. V gave up 3 bases and J gave up 2 bases, with 7 bases separating them.

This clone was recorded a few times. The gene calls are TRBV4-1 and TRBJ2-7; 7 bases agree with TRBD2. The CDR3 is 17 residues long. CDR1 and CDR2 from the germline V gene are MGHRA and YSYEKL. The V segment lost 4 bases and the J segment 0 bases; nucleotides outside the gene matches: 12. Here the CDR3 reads CASSRGGGRRASYEQYF. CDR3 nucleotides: TGCGCCAGCAGCCGCGGGGGTGGCCGTCGGGCCTCCTACGAGCAGTACTTC.